Below are 25 T cell receptor beta chains sequenced from a single sample in a study of naive and memory T cell subsets. An equimolar mix of two oligonucleotides served as the beta constant-region primer for TRBC1 and TRBC2. TCRdb reprocessed the UMI-ligation and nested PCR reads with MiXCR, giving one entry per CDR3 protein. The table shows tens of thousands of distinct CDR3 sequences, with 10% to 15% occurring only once. The sequenced sample consisted of effector memory CD4+ T cells from blood. Subset of the sample: effector memory, CD45RA- CD27-. The receptor set was obtained from a human donor in good health.

This chain uses TRBV28 with TRBJ2-7, with 13 positions matching TRBD2. With 4 bases clipped from V and 4 bases from J, the junction kept 7 bases outside the gene matches. Germline assignment: CDR1 MDHEN and CDR2 SYDVKM. The CDR3 covers 16 residues. The CDR3 sequence is CASSSPGTSGKYEQYF. CDR3 coding DNA: TGTGCCAGCAGTTCCCCCGGGACTAGCGGGAAGTACGAGCAGTACTTC. Filled out from reference TRBV28 and TRBJ2-7, the complete variable domain reads DVKVTQSSRYLVKRTGEKVFLECVQDMDHENMFWYRQDPGLGLRLIYFSYDVKMKEKGDIPEGYSVSREKKERFSLILESASTNQTSMYLCASSSPGTSGKYEQYFGPGTRLTVT.

V is TRBV12-3 or TRBV12-4 and J is TRBJ1-2; D gene unclear. The CDR3 runs 12 residues. The ends were cut back, 6 bases at V and 7 bases at J, with 12 bases in the middle. This CDR3 reads CASSLISGGYTF. DNA for the CDR3: TGTGCCAGCAGCCTCATATCCGGTGGCTACACCTTC.

This clonotype has just a few counts. The V call is TRBV6-9, the J call TRBJ2-1; 7 bases match TRBD2. Trimming removed 6 bases from V and 5 bases from J; junction bases left unmatched: 19. The germline gives CDR1 MNHGY, CDR2 SVAAGI. There are 18 residues in the CDR3. CDR3 in amino acids: CASRGSRAGDVEDNEQFF. The DNA for the CDR3 is TGTGCCAGCAGGGGCTCCCGGGCGGGAGATGTTGAGGACAATGAGCAGTTCTTC.

The V gene is TRBV6-2 or TRBV6-3, the J gene TRBJ2-5; 11 nucleotides line up with TRBD2. Germline trimming cut 2 bases from V and 4 bases from J; bases unmatched to any gene: 0. The length of the CDR3 is 14 residues. Germline CDR1 is MNHEY and CDR2 is SVGEGT. The chain's CDR3 is CASSYLAGGETQYF. In DNA, the CDR3 is TGTGCCAGCAGTTACCTAGCGGGAGGAGAGACCCAGTACTTC.

This clonotype was counted between two and nine times. CDR3 DNA sequence: TGTGCCAGCAGTTTGTTGGGGGGAAACACCATATATTTT. Translated, it gives CASSLLGGNTIYF. The gene calls are TRBV28 and TRBJ1-3; D is uncertain. CDR1 and CDR2 (germline): MDHEN, SYDVKM. V was pared by 3 bases and J by 4 bases, with 7 bases between. The CDR3 covers 13 residues.

This clonotype was seen a few times. This rearrangement joins TRBV5-1 to TRBJ2-3; D not resolved. This CDR3 contains 16 residues. CDR1 and CDR2 (germline): SGHRS, YFSETQ. Trimming took 0 bases from V and 0 from J, leaving 11 bases between them. This chain's CDR3 is CASSLGNWGSTDTQYF. DNA for the CDR3: TGCGCCAGCAGCTTGGGGAACTGGGGTAGCACAGATACGCAGTATTTT.

Many counts were recorded for this clonotype. This sequence joins TRBV7-9 and TRBJ2-7, with a possible D match to TRBD2 (5 bases). CDR1 SEHNR and CDR2 FQNEAQ come from the germline V gene (reference sequence). The CDR3 totals 12 residues. V gave up 5 bases and J gave up 6 bases, with 11 bases separating them. This CDR3 is CASSLLGSEQYF. CDR3 in DNA: TGTGCCAGCAGCCTACTAGGGAGCGAGCAGTACTTC.

The chain couples TRBV4-1 to TRBJ2-1, with D perhaps matching TRBD2 (6 bases). V lost 0 bases, J lost 7 bases, and 10 bases lay in between. The CDR3 runs to 14 residues. CDR1 and CDR2 from the germline V gene are MGHRA and YSYEKL. In nucleotides, the CDR3 is TGCGCCAGCAGCCAAGAGGGACTGAAGAATGAGCAGTTCTTC. It codes for CASSQEGLKNEQFF.

This clonotype was detected a few times. The chain has TRBV28 and TRBJ2-3, with a tentative D call TRBD1 (6 bases). Per germline, CDR1 MDHEN and CDR2 SYDVKM. The CDR3 spans 14 residues. Trimming removed 3 bases at V and 2 bases at J, with 9 bases between. CDR3 sequence (DNA): TGTGCCAGCAGTTTTTCAGGGGCCACAGATACGCAGTATTTT. This gives the protein CASSFSGATDTQYF. Drawing the rest from reference TRBV28 and TRBJ2-3, the complete variable domain is DVKVTQSSRYLVKRTGEKVFLECVQDMDHENMFWYRQDPGLGLRLIYFSYDVKMKEKGDIPEGYSVSREKKERFSLILESASTNQTSMYLCASSFSGATDTQYFGPGTRLTVL.

Turning to this clonotype: With a much larger clone just one base away, this may be a read error. This chain joins TRBV20-1 and TRBJ2-3; D is perhaps TRBD2 (6 bases). Between the trimmed V and J ends, which lost 3 bases and 0 bases, there was a span of 22 bases. From germline, CDR1 is DFQATT and CDR2 SNEGSKA (reference sequence). The CDR3 consists of 18 residues. This CDR3 is CSASAIAVPSASTDTQYF. CDR3 DNA sequence: TGCAGTGCTAGTGCGATAGCGGTTCCCAGTGCTAGCACAGATACGCAGTATTTT.

Only a few counts were recorded for this clonotype. The chain is built from TRBV25-1 and TRBJ2-1, with D perhaps TRBD1 or TRBD2 (5 bases each). The germline CDR1 and CDR2 sequences are MGHDK and SYGVNS. The ends were cut back, 1 base at V and 10 bases at J, with 8 bases in the middle. The length of the CDR3 is 12 residues. In nucleotides, the CDR3 is TGTGCCAGCAGTGAATGGGGGAGAGAGCAGTTCTTC. This sequence encodes CASSEWGREQFF.

V and J are TRBV30 and TRBJ1-6, with D unresolved. The CDR3 has 14 residues. Trimming pared 8 bases from V and 0 bases from J, leaving 11 bases between. CDR1 GTSNPN and CDR2 SVGIG come from the germline V gene (reference sequence). CDR3 DNA sequence: TGTGCCCGGACCGAAAGCTCCTATAATTCACCCCTCCACTTT. Translating gives CARTESSYNSPLHF.

The gene calls are TRBV30 and TRBJ2-1; D remains ambiguous. The germline V and J ends were trimmed by 5 bases and 5 bases, with 4 bases remaining between them. Germline V gene sequence: CDR1 GTSNPN, CDR2 SVGIG (reference sequence). The CDR3 is made up of 10 amino acids. The CDR3 nucleotides read TGTGCCTGGGAGAACAATGAGCAGTTCTTC. Its translation: CAWENNEQFF.

Ten or more counts support this clonotype. The chain combines TRBV11-2 with TRBJ2-2, with D unclear. This CDR3 comprises 13 residues. V lost 2 bases and J 2 bases, leaving 3 bases between the germline ends. Germline CDR1 is SGHAT and CDR2 is FQNNGV. This chain's CDR3 is CASSLLNTGELFF. The CDR3 DNA follows: TGTGCCAGCAGCTTACTAAACACCGGGGAGCTGTTTTTT.

The table lists this clonotype with a few counts. The CDR3 protein is CSARERTGAGQPQHF. The CDR3 nucleotides are TGCAGTGCTAGGGAAAGGACAGGGGCGGGTCAGCCCCAGCATTTT. V usage is TRBV20-1 and J usage is TRBJ1-5, with 9 bases identical to TRBD1. Germline V gene sequence: CDR1 DFQATT, CDR2 SNEGSKA (reference sequence). The CDR3 consists of 15 residues. V was pared by 3 bases and J by 6 bases, with 9 bases of the junction left unmatched.

This clonotype came up many times. The rearrangement uses TRBV12-3 or TRBV12-4 and TRBJ2-5; 8 bases map to TRBD2. The CDR3 loop spans 15 amino acids. V trimming: 6 bases; J trimming: 7 bases; junction bases outside the gene matches: 13. The CDR3 sequence is CASRKAGLVEPTQYF. In DNA, the CDR3 is TGTGCCAGCAGAAAAGCGGGACTAGTTGAGCCGACCCAGTACTTC.

This clonotype was seen a single time. Germline and junction disagree at one end, which may indicate a read error. This chain joins TRBV7-8 and TRBJ1-2, with D possibly matching TRBD1 (6 bases). CDR3 length: 13 amino acids. CDR1 SGHVS and CDR2 FQNEAQ come from the germline V gene. The CDR3, as DNA: TGTGCCAGCAGCTTCGGGGGGCTCAAGGACCCCTACTTC. Its protein is CASSFGGLKDPYF.

The V call is TRBV7-8, the J call TRBJ1-2; D remains ambiguous. The CDR3 runs 13 residues. V was pared by 1 base and J by 4 bases, with 7 bases between. Per germline, CDR1 SGHVS and CDR2 FQNEAQ. This chain's CDR3 is CASSLDRFYGYTF. As DNA, the CDR3 is TGTGCCAGCAGCTTAGACCGCTTCTATGGCTACACCTTC.

This clonotype was seen ten or more times. A much larger clone sits a single nucleotide away, making a read error possible. The chain uses TRBV28 and TRBJ2-7, with D possibly matching TRBD1 (7 bases). V was shortened by 6 bases and J by 1 base, with 19 bases between the two germline ends. The CDR3 totals 16 residues. From germline, CDR1 is MDHEN and CDR2 SYDVKM. The CDR3 is CASSPSRGVLSYEQYF. CDR3 nucleotides: TGTGCCAGCAGCCCATCCAGGGGGGTTCTGTCCTACGAGCAGTACTTC.

In this sample, this clonotype turned up a few times. The genes are TRBV6-2 or TRBV6-3 and TRBJ2-2, with TRBD1 matching over 11 bases. This CDR3 region has 15 residues. V was clipped by 8 bases and J by 5 bases; unmatched bases: 7. Germline loops: CDR1 MNHEY, CDR2 SVGEGT. CDR3 residues: CASGPGTGGTGELFF. The CDR3 nucleotides are TGTGCCAGCGGTCCGGGGACAGGGGGAACCGGGGAGCTGTTTTTT.

By share of the sample, this clonotype is medium-sized. The rearrangement uses TRBV5-4 and TRBJ2-3; D not resolved. The V and J ends lost 4 bases and 6 bases respectively, with 12 bases between them. This CDR3 is 13 amino acids long. Germline V gene lookup returns CDR1 SGHNT and CDR2 YYREEE (reference sequence). CDR3 DNA: TGTGCCAGCAGCACAAACAGAGAGGATACGCAGTATTTT. It specifies CASSTNREDTQYF.

This chain uses TRBV27 with TRBJ1-3, with 7 bases fitting TRBD1. Germline V lookup: CDR1 MNHEY, CDR2 SMNVEV (reference sequence). This CDR3 contains 14 residues. V was clipped by 4 bases and J by 2 bases; unmatched bases: 2. CDR3 in DNA: TGTGCCAGCAGTTCGACAGGGACTGGAAACACCATATATTTT. Protein product: CASSSTGTGNTIYF.

This clonotype was seen more than once but under ten times. This chain joins TRBV5-1 and TRBJ2-7; TRBD1 aligns across 12 bases. With 4 bases clipped from V and 0 bases from J, the junction kept 2 bases outside the gene matches. This CDR3 region has 15 residues. Germline CDR1 is SGHRS and CDR2 is YFSETQ. DNA of the CDR3: TGCGCCAGCAGCCCGGGACAGGGGGCCTCCTACGAGCAGTACTTC. This gives the protein CASSPGQGASYEQYF.

This clonotype was counted ten times or more. The chain uses TRBV12-3 or TRBV12-4 and TRBJ1-4, with 7 bases aligning to TRBD1. V gave up 7 bases and J gave up 1 base; unmatched junction bases: 3. The CDR3 has 14 amino acids. The CDR3 reads CASTQGVTNEKLFF. The CDR3 bases are TGTGCCAGCACCCAGGGGGTAACTAATGAAAAACTGTTTTTT.

The chain recombines TRBV20-1 with TRBJ1-2, with TRBD1 matching 9 bases. CDR1 is DFQATT and CDR2 is SNEGSKA in the germline V gene (reference sequence). V shed 6 bases and J 8 bases; nucleotides not matched to a gene: 13. The CDR3 totals 14 residues. The CDR3 here is CSAGRTGVLGGYTF. The CDR3 DNA reads as TGCAGTGCCGGAAGGACAGGGGTTCTGGGGGGCTACACCTTC.